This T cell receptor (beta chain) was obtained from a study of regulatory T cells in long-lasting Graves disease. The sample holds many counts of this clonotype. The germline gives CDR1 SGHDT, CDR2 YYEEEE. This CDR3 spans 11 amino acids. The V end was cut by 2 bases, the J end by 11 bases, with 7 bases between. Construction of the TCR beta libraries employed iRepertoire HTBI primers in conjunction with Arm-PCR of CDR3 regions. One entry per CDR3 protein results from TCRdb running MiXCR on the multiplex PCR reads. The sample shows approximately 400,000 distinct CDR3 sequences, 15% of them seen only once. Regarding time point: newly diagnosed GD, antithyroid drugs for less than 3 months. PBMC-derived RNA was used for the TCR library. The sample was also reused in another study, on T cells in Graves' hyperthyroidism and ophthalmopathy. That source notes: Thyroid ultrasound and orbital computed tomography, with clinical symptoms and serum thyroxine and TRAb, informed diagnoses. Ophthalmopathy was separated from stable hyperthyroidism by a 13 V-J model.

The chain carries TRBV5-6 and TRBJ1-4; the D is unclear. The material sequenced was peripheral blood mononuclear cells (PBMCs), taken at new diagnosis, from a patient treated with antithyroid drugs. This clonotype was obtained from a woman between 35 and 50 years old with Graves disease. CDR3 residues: CASSFGGKLFF. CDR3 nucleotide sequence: TGTGCCAGCAGCTTCGGCGGGAAACTGTTTTTT.